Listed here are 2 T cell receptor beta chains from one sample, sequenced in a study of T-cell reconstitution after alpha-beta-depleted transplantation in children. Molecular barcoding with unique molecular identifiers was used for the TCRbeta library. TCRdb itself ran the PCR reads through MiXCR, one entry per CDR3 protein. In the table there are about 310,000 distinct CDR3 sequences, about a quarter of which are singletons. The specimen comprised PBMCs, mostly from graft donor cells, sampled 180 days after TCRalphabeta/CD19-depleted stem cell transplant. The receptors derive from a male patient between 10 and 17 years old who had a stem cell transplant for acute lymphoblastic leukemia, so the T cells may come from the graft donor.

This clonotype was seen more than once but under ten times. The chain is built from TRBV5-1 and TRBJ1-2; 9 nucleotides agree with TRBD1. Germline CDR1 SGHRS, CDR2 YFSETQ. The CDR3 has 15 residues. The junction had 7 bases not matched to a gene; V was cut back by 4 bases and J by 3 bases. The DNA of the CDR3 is TGCGCCAGCAGCGCAGGACAGGGGATGTACTATGGCTACACCTTC. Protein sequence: CASSAGQGMYYGYTF.

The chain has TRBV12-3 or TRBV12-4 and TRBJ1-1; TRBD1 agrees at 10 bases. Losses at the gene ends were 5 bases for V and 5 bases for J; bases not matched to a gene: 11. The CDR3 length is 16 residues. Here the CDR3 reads CASSPRQGAKYTEAFF. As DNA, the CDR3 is TGTGCCAGCAGTCCCCGACAGGGGGCAAAATATACTGAAGCTTTCTTT.